This T cell receptor beta chain was recovered during a study of T cell responses to AZD1222 COVID-19 vaccine. Whole-study findings and limits: Possibly, clonal diversity was underestimated; donors were largely white British and included more females.

About this clone: Its antigen is unidentified.

The germline gives CDR1 SGHRS, CDR2 YFSETQ. The V end was cut by 5 bases, the J end by 2 bases, with 13 bases between. The CDR3 is 14 residues long. The repertoire was sequenced with immunoSEQ multiplex PCR; TCRdb's copy has only in-frame clones and lacks some. This sample has about 120,000 clones; 70% to 90% occur once, and the top ten carry 8% to 9.5%. Sequencing was performed on peripheral blood, taken on day 0 of AZD1222 vaccination. V gene TRBV5-1 combines with J gene TRBJ1-2; possibly TRBD1 for D (6 bases). The clonotype was recovered from an adult in good health. CDR3 in amino acids: CASRQGTANYGYTF. The CDR3 DNA sequence: TGCGCCAGCAGACAGGGCACAGCCAACTATGGCTACACCTTC.